This record looks at one T cell receptor (beta chain) sequence and its context. Its antigen is currently unknown. The CDR3 extends over 11 amino acids. Deletions cut 1 base from V and 9 bases from J, with 7 bases between. The germline V gene encodes CDR1 SGHTA and CDR2 FQGNSA. The entry originates in a study of T cell responses to AZD1222 COVID-19 vaccine. Broader study findings: Seropositive at baseline were only six AZD1222 recipients.

Profiling relied on immunoSEQ multiplex PCR, and the TCRdb table lists in-frame clones only, not all of them. This sample yields some 100,000 clones, of which 75% to 90% are seen a single time; over 4% belongs to the top ten. This clonotype was sampled from an adult in good health. Sample: peripheral blood, taken on day 0 of AZD1222 vaccination. The chain combines TRBV7-2 with TRBJ2-7; TRBD2 might be the D (6 bases). The CDR3 region is CASSLGGVQYF. The CDR3 DNA reads TGTGCCAGCAGCTTAGGGGGGGTGCAGTACTTC.